Following are 29 T cell receptor beta chains from one sample sequenced in a study of blood T cell repertoires in COVID-19. Here immunoSEQ multiplex PCR was the method, and the copy in TCRdb shows in-frame clones only, minus some. The sample has hundreds of thousands of clones, under 90% seen once. Sequenced material: PBMCs or T cells enriched from blood (not recorded which). These receptors were obtained from a man between 18 and 29 years old who had recovered from COVID-19.

The chain is built from TRBV28 and TRBJ2-1; D unclear. In germline, CDR1 is MDHEN, CDR2 SYDVKM. The CDR3 has 16 amino acids. V lost 1 base, J lost 0 bases, and 10 bases lay in between. CDR3 nucleotide sequence: TGTGCCAGCAGTTTATTTAGCTTGAGCTCCTACAATGAGCAGTTCTTC. Translated, it gives CASSLFSLSSYNEQFF.

The CDR3 bases are TGCGCCAGCAGCTTGGTGGCCAGCGGGCAAGAGACCCAGTACTTC. It is translated as CASSLVASGQETQYF. The chain carries TRBV5-1 and TRBJ2-5; perhaps TRBD2 as D (6 bases). The CDR3 sequence is 15 residues long. The germline V gene has CDR1 SGHRS and CDR2 YFSETQ. The V end lost 0 bases, the J end lost 2 bases, and 11 bases lay between the germline ends.

This chain links TRBV7-9 with TRBJ1-5, with TRBD1 identical over 8 bases. The CDR3 length is 14 residues. Germline V gene lookup returns CDR1 SEHNR and CDR2 FQNEAQ (reference sequence). The V segment lost 4 bases and the J segment 7 bases; nucleotides outside the gene matches: 6. The CDR3 sequence is CASSSTGAAQPQHF. DNA for the CDR3: TGTGCCAGCAGCTCGACAGGGGCCGCCCAGCCCCAGCATTTT.

The genes are TRBV10-3 and TRBJ1-1; D perhaps matches TRBD1 (5 bases). Germline V gene data show CDR1 as ENHRY and CDR2 as SYGVKD. Trimming removed 7 bases at V and 1 base at J, with 13 bases between. The CDR3 extends over 14 amino acids. The DNA of the CDR3 is TGTGCCATCAACCGGGACTCCGGGAACACTGAAGCTTTCTTT. Protein product: CAINRDSGNTEAFF.

CDR3 in DNA: TGTGCCAGTAGTAGGACAGGGACCTATGGCTACACCTTC. This codes for CASSRTGTYGYTF. The chain uses TRBV19 and TRBJ1-2; 8 bases match TRBD1. CDR1 and CDR2 (germline): LNHDA, SQIVND (reference sequence). V lost 4 bases, J lost 4 bases, and 2 bases stayed unmatched. The CDR3 loop spans 13 amino acids. Full variable domain (remainder filled in from reference TRBV19 and TRBJ1-2): DGGITQSPKYLFRKEGQNVTLSCEQNLNHDAMYWYRQDPGQGLRLIYYSQIVNDFQKGDIAEGYSVSREKKESFPLTVTSAQKNPTAFYLCASSRTGTYGYTFGSGTRLTVV.

The chain employs TRBV5-4 and TRBJ1-4, with 7 bases aligning to TRBD1. CDR3 size: 16 residues. Per the germline V gene, CDR1 is SGHNT and CDR2 is YYREEE (reference sequence). V trimming: 0 bases; J trimming: 1 base; junction bases outside the gene matches: 3. DNA for the CDR3: TGTGCCAGCAGCTTGGAGCGGACAGGAACTAATGAAAAACTGTTTTTT. This codes for CASSLERTGTNEKLFF.

This clone has just one count. The chain combines TRBV2 with TRBJ1-1; D is unresolved. V gave up 6 bases and J gave up 0 bases, with 5 bases separating them. The CDR3 extends over 12 amino acids. Germline CDR1 and CDR2: SNHLY and FYNNEI. The CDR3: CASSTLNTEAFF. The CDR3 DNA follows: TGTGCCAGCAGCACACTGAACACTGAAGCTTTCTTT.

This chain links TRBV5-1 with TRBJ2-6; no definite D call. Between the trimmed V and J ends, which lost 4 bases and 3 bases, there was a span of 8 bases. The CDR3 contains 14 residues. CDR1 and CDR2 (germline): SGHRS, YFSETQ. This CDR3 reads CASSESVGANVLTF. Written as DNA, the CDR3 is TGCGCCAGCAGCGAGAGTGTTGGGGCCAACGTCCTGACTTTC.

The chain recombines TRBV6-1 with TRBJ1-5; D not certain. The CDR3 is 14 residues long. Per germline, CDR1 MNHNS and CDR2 SASEGT. V gave up 2 bases and J gave up 0 bases, with 5 bases separating them. The CDR3 DNA reads as TGTGCCAGCAGTGAAACTTATAGCAATCAGCCCCAGCATTTT. This translates into CASSETYSNQPQHF.

The chain is built from TRBV6-6 and TRBJ2-2, with 8 bases fitting TRBD2. This CDR3 has 16 residues. Germline V gene lookup returns CDR1 MNHNY and CDR2 SVGAGI (reference sequence). J lost 0 bases, V lost 6 bases, and 6 bases had no gene match. CDR3 bases: TGTGCCAGCAGCCCACCGGGACTAGCGAACACCGGGGAGCTGTTTTTT. Its protein product is CASSPPGLANTGELFF.

The chain links TRBV28 to TRBJ1-2; TRBD1 aligns across 8 bases. The CDR3 runs 19 residues. With V trimmed by 6 bases and J by 3 bases, 21 bases remained unmatched. Germline CDR1 and CDR2: MDHEN and SYDVKM. The CDR3 DNA sequence: TGTGCCAGCAGCCCTGTTCCGGATTTCAAGACAGGGGTGGACTATGGCTACACCTTC. Its translation: CASSPVPDFKTGVDYGYTF.

The chain combines TRBV27 with TRBJ1-2; D gene unclear. The CDR3 sequence is 14 residues long. Per germline, CDR1 MNHEY and CDR2 SMNVEV (reference sequence). Between the trimmed V and J ends, which lost 3 bases and 3 bases, there was a span of 11 bases. The CDR3 DNA is TGTGCCAGCAGTTTTGGGCAATCGGACTATGGCTACACCTTC. It yields the protein CASSFGQSDYGYTF.

V is TRBV19 and J is TRBJ2-1; 7 nucleotides line up with TRBD1. This CDR3 has 16 residues. J was trimmed by 4 bases and V by 2 bases; bases with no gene match: 8. From germline, CDR1 is LNHDA and CDR2 SQIVND (reference sequence). CDR3 coding DNA: TGTGCCAGTAGTATAATAGAGGGGGCGAGATACAATGAGCAGTTCTTC. Translation: CASSIIEGARYNEQFF.

This clone was seen just once. The CDR3 DNA reads TGTGCCAGCAGTTCAGCCCAGGGGAGCTCCTACAATGAGCAGTTCTTC. Translating gives CASSSAQGSSYNEQFF. V is TRBV27 and J is TRBJ2-1, with D tentatively TRBD1 (6 bases). Looked up from germline, CDR1 is MNHEY and CDR2 is SMNVEV (reference sequence). The V and J ends lost 4 bases and 0 bases respectively, with 13 bases between them. This CDR3 comprises 16 residues.

The chain uses TRBV10-1 and TRBJ1-2, with D uncertain. Germline V CDR1 and CDR2: WNHNN, SYGVQD (reference sequence). Trimming shortened V by 3 bases and J by 6 bases, and 11 bases separated the two germline ends. CDR3 length equals 13 residues. Here the CDR3 reads CASSDGQANGYTF. In DNA form, the CDR3 reads TGCGCCAGCAGTGATGGGCAGGCGAATGGCTACACCTTC.

V is TRBV7-2 and J is TRBJ1-4; 9 bases align to TRBD1. After removal of 5 bases from V and 8 bases from J, the junction contained 6 bases not matched to a gene. Germline CDR1 reads SGHTA; CDR2 reads FQGNSA. The CDR3 contains 14 residues. The DNA of the CDR3 is TGTGCCAGCAGCAAGGACAGGGGATTCGAAAAACTGTTTTTT. It specifies CASSKDRGFEKLFF.

The gene calls are TRBV15 and TRBJ1-6; TRBD1 matches at 7 bases. The junction had 10 bases not matched to a gene; V was cut back by 2 bases and J by 6 bases. In germline, CDR1 is LNHNV, CDR2 YYDKDF (reference sequence). There are 17 residues in the CDR3. The CDR3 coding sequence is TGTGCCACCAGCAGACCCAGACAGGGCCCCTCTAATTCACCCCTCCACTTT. Translation: CATSRPRQGPSNSPLHF.

This clone was counted only a few times. The chain combines TRBV12-3 or TRBV12-4 with TRBJ2-1, with 7 bases identical to TRBD2. The CDR3 covers 12 residues. J gave up 16 bases and V 3 bases, and 9 bases lay outside the gene matches. The CDR3 DNA is TGTGCCAGCAGTTTCGGCGGGAGACTGCGTTTCTTC. Translated: CASSFGGRLRFF.

The chain combines TRBV25-1 with TRBJ1-4; D perhaps matches TRBD1 (5 bases). CDR1 is MGHDK, CDR2 SYGVNS, per germline. Trimming took 8 bases from V and 0 from J, leaving 10 bases between them. The CDR3 has 14 residues. CDR3 sequence (DNA): TGTGCCAGCTCCCGGGGGACAACTAATGAAAAACTGTTTTTT. Translation: CASSRGTTNEKLFF.

The rearrangement uses TRBV6-1 and TRBJ2-7; D unresolved. The CDR3 is made up of 15 amino acids. CDR1 is MNHNS, CDR2 SASEGT, per germline. V dropped 3 bases and J dropped 0 bases, with 12 bases sitting between them. The CDR3 loop is CASSEFTRGSYEQYF. In DNA, the CDR3 is TGTGCCAGCAGTGAGTTCACGAGAGGCTCCTACGAGCAGTACTTC.

The V call is TRBV27, the J call TRBJ2-2; 8 positions agree with TRBD1. V was pared by 8 bases and J by 4 bases, with 9 bases of the junction left unmatched. The germline V gene encodes CDR1 MNHEY and CDR2 SMNVEV (reference sequence). The CDR3 has 15 residues. CDR3: CASPNRGSCTGELFF. Here the CDR3 DNA reads TGTGCCAGCCCAAACAGGGGGAGTTGCACCGGGGAGCTGTTTTTT.

The chain links TRBV28 to TRBJ1-1, with TRBD1 as a possible D gene (5 bases). Germline CDR1 reads MDHEN; CDR2 reads SYDVKM. CDR3 length: 15 residues. V was clipped by 5 bases and J by 0 bases, with 13 bases between them. CDR3 region: CASSPTDTMNTEAFF. CDR3 sequence (DNA): TGTGCCAGCAGTCCGACAGATACCATGAACACTGAAGCTTTCTTT.

The rearrangement links TRBV11-3 to TRBJ2-7, with 9 bases lining up with TRBD1. The CDR3 consists of 16 residues. CDR1 is SGHNT, CDR2 YENEEA, per germline. The trim removed 6 bases at V and 1 base at J, leaving 10 bases unmatched. The CDR3 spells CASRTGTGKGSYEQYF. The CDR3 bases are TGTGCCAGCAGGACAGGGACAGGGAAAGGGTCCTACGAGCAGTACTTC.

This clone was seen only once. The rearrangement uses TRBV27 and TRBJ1-2; D is possibly TRBD1 (6 bases). The CDR3 consists of 12 residues. V was pared by 6 bases and J by 6 bases, with 11 bases between. Germline assignment: CDR1 MNHEY and CDR2 SMNVEV (reference sequence). This CDR3 reads CASRQGAHGYTF. The CDR3 bases are TGTGCCAGCAGACAGGGAGCCCATGGCTACACCTTC.

The chain employs TRBV5-6 and TRBJ1-1; 10 bases are a match to TRBD1. Per the germline V gene, CDR1 is SGHDT and CDR2 is YYEEEE. V lost 4 bases and J lost 1; bases outside the gene matches: 7. There are 16 residues in the CDR3. This CDR3 is CASSTPGQGKNTEAFF. In DNA form, the CDR3 reads TGTGCCAGCAGCACACCGGGACAGGGGAAGAACACTGAAGCTTTCTTT.

In this sample, this clone turned up a few times. The rearrangement uses TRBV5-4 and TRBJ1-2; D might be TRBD1 (6 bases). Trimming stripped 0 bases from V and 7 bases from J, with 22 bases between. Germline lookup yields CDR1 SGHNT and CDR2 YYREEE (reference sequence). This CDR3 has 17 residues. The CDR3 here is CASSLAGRGVTKVGYTF. CDR3 bases: TGTGCCAGCAGCTTGGCGGGCAGGGGAGTCACTAAGGTTGGCTACACCTTC.

The chain has TRBV7-9 and TRBJ2-7; the D is unclear. This CDR3 has 14 amino acids. Deletions cut 1 base from V and 2 bases from J, with 9 bases between. Germline CDR1 is SEHNR and CDR2 is FQNEAQ (reference sequence). The CDR3 spells CASSLGATTYEQYF. CDR3 nucleotide sequence: TGTGCCAGCAGCTTAGGAGCGACGACCTACGAGCAGTACTTC.

This chain links TRBV4-1 with TRBJ1-2; TRBD1 aligns across 9 bases. This CDR3 spans 15 amino acids. The V gene's germline CDR1 is MGHRA and CDR2 YSYEKL. V gave up 1 base and J gave up 8 bases; unmatched junction bases: 8. CDR3 in amino acids: CASSQVAQGARGYTF. CDR3 coding DNA: TGCGCCAGCAGCCAAGTAGCACAGGGGGCGCGGGGCTACACCTTC.

This rearrangement joins TRBV29-1 to TRBJ2-4; 9 bases fit TRBD2. CDR1 is SQVTM and CDR2 is ANQGSEA in the germline V gene. CDR3 length: 16 amino acids. The ends lost 3 bases at V and 6 bases at J; junction bases unmatched: 12. This CDR3 is CSVEGLAGPQGNIQYF. The DNA of the CDR3 is TGCAGCGTTGAGGGTCTAGCGGGGCCCCAAGGAAACATTCAGTACTTC.